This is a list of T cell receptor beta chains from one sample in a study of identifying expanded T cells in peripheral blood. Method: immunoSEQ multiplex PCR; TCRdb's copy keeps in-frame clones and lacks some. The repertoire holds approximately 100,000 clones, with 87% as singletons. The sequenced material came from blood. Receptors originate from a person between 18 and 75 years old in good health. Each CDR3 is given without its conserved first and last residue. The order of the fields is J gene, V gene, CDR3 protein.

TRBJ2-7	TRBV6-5	ASSYSIQAYEQY
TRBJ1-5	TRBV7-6	ASSVSGTGGLNNQPQH
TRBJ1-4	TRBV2	ASSAPGGSNEKLF
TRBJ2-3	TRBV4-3	ASSREFGNTDTQY
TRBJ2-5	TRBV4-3	ASSQTLGEETQY
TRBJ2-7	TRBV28	ASSQGQGESYEQY
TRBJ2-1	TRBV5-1	ASSLVGGPDAEQF
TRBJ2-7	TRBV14	ASSRGPRGTYEQY
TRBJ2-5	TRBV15	ATSRVAFQETQY
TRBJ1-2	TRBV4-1	ASSQDSGRASPNYGYT
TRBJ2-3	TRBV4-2	ASSRTLTSGGADTQY
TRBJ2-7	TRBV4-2	ASSPLAGRSYEQY
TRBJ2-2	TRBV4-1	ASSQAGLAGGPNTGELF
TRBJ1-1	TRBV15	ATSRSRSMNTEAF
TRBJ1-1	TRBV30	ASTGGPTEAF
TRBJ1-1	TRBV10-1	ASLVGTKEAF
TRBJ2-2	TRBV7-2	ASSLAGAGSTGELF
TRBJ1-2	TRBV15	ATSAGVTEYGYT
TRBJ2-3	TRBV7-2	ASSLASSRGGAPDTQY
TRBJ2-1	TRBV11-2	ASSLEGPVRQF
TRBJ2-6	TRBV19	ASRRTAFSGANVLT
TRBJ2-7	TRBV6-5	ASTPGGWQEQY
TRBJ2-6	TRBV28	ASSLRTPSGANVLT
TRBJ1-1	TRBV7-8	ASTPFPQNTEAF
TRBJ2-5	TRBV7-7	ASSFEGGPWETQY
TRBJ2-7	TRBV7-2	ASSLGTAYEQY
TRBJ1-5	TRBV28	ASRRQGTGNQPQH
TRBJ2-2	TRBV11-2	ASSSQGIGTGELF
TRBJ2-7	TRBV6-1	ASSEQGVWSYEQY
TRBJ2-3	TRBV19	ASSISQWTDTQY
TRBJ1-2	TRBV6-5	ASSFDRDRDYGYT
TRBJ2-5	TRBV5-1	ASSSVRTSGGITLETQY
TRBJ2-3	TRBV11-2	ASSLGSGGASDTQY
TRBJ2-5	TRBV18	ASSPILKETQY
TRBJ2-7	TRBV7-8	ASSLGRDYEQY
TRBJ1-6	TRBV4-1	ASSQDGQGVWSPLH
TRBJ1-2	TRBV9	ASSVVPGADYGYT
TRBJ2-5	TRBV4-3	ASSQRASGEETQY
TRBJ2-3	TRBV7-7	ASSRLAGGLDTQY
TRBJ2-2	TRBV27	ASSPSPNTGELF
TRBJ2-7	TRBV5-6	ASSLGRGPYEQY
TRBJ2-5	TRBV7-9	ASSFLGGRETQY
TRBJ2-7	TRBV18	ASSPLTGVEEQY
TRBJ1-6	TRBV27	ASSRTDLYNSPLH
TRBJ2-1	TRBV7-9	ASSLPRGKNEQF
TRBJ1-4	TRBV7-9	ASSLGGRLLF
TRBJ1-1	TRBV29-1	SASGAGPDRPEAF
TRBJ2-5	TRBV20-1	SALVASVH
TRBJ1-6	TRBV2	ASRALWSYPLH
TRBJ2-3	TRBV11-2	ASSPLTGYDTQY
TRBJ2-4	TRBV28	ASSPLVGQTNIQY
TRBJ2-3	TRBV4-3	ASSQDAGTQY
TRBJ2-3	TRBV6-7	ASSYTSRPPDTQY